Listed below are T cell receptor beta chains from one sample, sequenced in a study of cytomegalovirus exposure and HLA in healthy donors. Sequenced by immunoSEQ multiplex PCR; TCRdb stores in-frame clones only, minus some. Of 200,000 to 300,000 clones listed, 80% to 90% are singletons. Sequenced: PBMCs. These receptors originate from a man between 18 and 29 years old in good health and CMV-seronegative. The CDR3 runs from the conserved cysteine through the conserved F or W. D genes are given only for firm matches. Clone size is stated in some rows and not others, as once, few, many or a class when expanded.

d_call j_call v_call clone_size cdr3_aa cdr3_nt
TRBD2 TRBJ2-5 TRBV7-9 . CASSLIAGGTNGETQYF TGTGCCAGCAGCTTAATAGCGGGGGGCACGAATGGGGAGACCCAGTACTTC
TRBD1 TRBJ1-5 TRBV2 . CASGLILQGAMNNQPQHF TGTGCCAGCGGGCTAATATTACAGGGGGCGATGAACAATCAGCCCCAGCATTTT
TRBD2 TRBJ2-7 TRBV7-2 . CASGTSPVLAYEQYF TGTGCCAGCGGGACTAGCCCGGTTTTGGCCTACGAGCAGTACTTC
TRBD2 TRBJ2-5 TRBV7-6 . CASSSGKETQYF TGTGCCAGCAGTAGCGGGAAAGAGACCCAGTACTTC
TRBD1 TRBJ2-5 TRBV7-2 . CASSRTGGQETQYF TGTGCCAGCAGCAGGACAGGTGGGCAAGAGACCCAGTACTTC
. TRBJ1-2 TRBV6-1 . CASSARQLGYGYTF TGTGCCAGCAGTGCCCGACAGCTCGGCTATGGCTACACCTTC
TRBD1 TRBJ2-7 TRBV28 . CASSLLYKGQGGEQYF TGTGCCAGCAGTTTATTATATAAGGGACAGGGGGGCGAGCAGTACTTC
TRBD1 TRBJ1-6 TRBV30 once CAWLPGQGTSPLHF TGTGCCTGGCTACCCGGACAGGGGACTTCACCCCTCCACTTT
. TRBJ2-1 TRBV11-3 . CASSFGDNEQFF TGTGCCAGCAGCTTTGGAGACAATGAGCAGTTCTTC
. TRBJ2-2 TRBV27 . CASTLRGRALNTGELFF TGTGCCAGCACCCTCCGAGGCCGAGCGTTGAACACCGGGGAGCTGTTTTTT
. TRBJ2-2 TRBV9 . CASSVGGANTGELFF TGTGCCAGCAGCGTGGGTGGAGCGAACACCGGGGAGCTGTTTTTT
. TRBJ2-3 TRBV27 . CASSRQGGTDTQYF TGTGCCAGCAGTAGGCAGGGTGGCACAGATACGCAGTATTTT
TRBD1 TRBJ1-1 TRBV11-2 . CASSLETGANTEAFF TGTGCCAGCAGCTTAGAGACAGGGGCGAACACTGAAGCTTTCTTT
. TRBJ2-3 TRBV7-2 . CASSLAPQGDTQYF TGTGCCAGCAGCTTAGCGCCTCAGGGGGATACGCAGTATTTT
TRBD1 TRBJ1-6 TRBV7-2 . CASSLGTGQNSPLHF TGTGCCAGCAGCTTAGGGACAGGGCAAAATTCACCCCTCCACTTT
. TRBJ2-1 TRBV5-4 . CASSTGGWGPYNEQFF TGTGCCAGCAGCACTGGAGGGTGGGGACCCTACAATGAGCAGTTCTTC
TRBD2 TRBJ2-1 TRBV6-5 . CASSYGRGGNEQFF TGTGCCAGCAGTTACGGGCGGGGGGGCAATGAGCAGTTCTTC
TRBD1 TRBJ1-2 TRBV9 . CASSPMSGTGLADGYTF TGTGCCAGCAGCCCGATGTCCGGGACAGGGCTGGCGGATGGCTACACCTTC
TRBD2 TRBJ2-5 TRBV4-1 . CASSQDISVRREGPETQYF TGCGCCAGCAGCCAAGATATTAGTGTGAGACGGGAGGGCCCGGAGACCCAGTACTTC
. TRBJ2-3 TRBV19 . CASNGVPADTQYF TGTGCCAGTAACGGGGTCCCCGCAGATACGCAGTATTTT
TRBD2 TRBJ2-1 TRBV7-2 . CASRPPGTSGGYNEQFF TGTGCCAGCAGACCTCCCGGGACTAGCGGGGGTTACAATGAGCAGTTCTTC
. TRBJ1-6 TRBV6-1 . CASYQGLSPLHF TGTGCCAGCTATCAGGGATTGTCACCCCTCCACTTT
TRBD2 TRBJ2-1 TRBV5-1 . CASSSSGGAYNEQFF TGCGCCAGCAGCTCTAGCGGGGGGGCCTACAATGAGCAGTTCTTC
. TRBJ2-7 TRBV9 once CASSVAPQHEQYF TGTGCCAGCAGCGTAGCCCCACAGCACGAGCAGTACTTC
. TRBJ2-7 TRBV6-6 . CASSPQGSEQYF TGTGCCAGCAGTCCTCAGGGTTCCGAGCAGTACTTC
. TRBJ1-1 TRBV5-1 . CASSVSLNTEAFF TGCGCCAGCAGTGTTTCTCTGAACACTGAAGCTTTCTTT
TRBD2 TRBJ2-7 TRBV27 . CASTPSGGYEQYF TGTGCCAGCACCCCCTCGGGGGGATACGAGCAGTACTTC
. TRBJ2-5 TRBV20-1 . CSARAEETQYF TGCAGTGCTAGAGCGGAAGAGACCCAGTACTTC
. TRBJ2-7 TRBV4-3 . CASSQAWAATGYEQYF TGCGCCAGCAGCCAAGCTTGGGCCGCGACGGGATACGAGCAGTACTTC
TRBD1 TRBJ1-5 TRBV10-2 . CASDDRGGQPQHF TGCGCCAGCGACGACAGGGGAGGGCAGCCCCAGCATTTT
. TRBJ1-2 TRBV10-1 . CASGIGSGYTF TGCGCCAGCGGGATAGGGAGCGGCTACACCTTC
. TRBJ2-7 TRBV14 . CASSPYWAGSYEQYF TGTGCCAGCAGCCCGTATTGGGCTGGGTCCTACGAGCAGTACTTC
. TRBJ2-5 TRBV7-9 . CASSLSPRTVGAWLTQYF TGTGCCAGCAGCTTAAGTCCGCGTACCGTTGGGGCCTGGCTGACCCAGTACTTC
TRBD1 TRBJ2-2 TRBV29-1 . CSAKDRDNTGELFF TGCAGCGCTAAAGACAGGGATAACACCGGGGAGCTGTTTTTT
TRBD1 TRBJ2-7 TRBV7-7 . CASSPTGVEEVQYF TGTGCTAGCAGCCCGACAGGGGTGGAGGAGGTGCAGTACTTC
. TRBJ2-4 TRBV19 . CASSIGGGQGIQYF TGTGCCAGTAGTATAGGGGGGGGACAAGGCATTCAGTACTTC
TRBD1 TRBJ2-5 TRBV5-1 . CASSLGQSETQYF TGCGCCAGCAGCCTGGGACAGTCTGAGACCCAGTACTTC
. TRBJ2-1 TRBV7-2 . CASSLNTGLNEQFF TGTGCCAGCAGCTTAAACACAGGGTTAAATGAGCAGTTCTTC
. TRBJ2-1 TRBV5-1 . CASSFQGISYNEQFF TGCGCCAGCAGCTTTCAGGGTATATCCTACAATGAGCAGTTCTTC
TRBD1 TRBJ2-1 TRBV7-9 . CASSWGTGGNNEQFF TGTGCCAGCAGCTGGGGGACAGGGGGGAACAATGAGCAGTTCTTC
. TRBJ2-1 TRBV18 . CASSQTGYSYNEQFF TGTGCCAGCTCGCAGACAGGCTACTCCTACAATGAGCAGTTCTTC
TRBD1 TRBJ1-2 TRBV7-2 . CASTRDLGQGGNYGYTF TGTGCCAGCACCCGGGATTTAGGACAGGGGGGGAACTATGGCTACACCTTC
. TRBJ2-5 TRBV5-1 . CASSLAGNQETQYF TGCGCCAGCAGCTTGGCGGGGAACCAAGAGACCCAGTACTTC
TRBD2 TRBJ2-1 TRBV7-8 . CASSHGLADYNEQFF TGTGCCAGCAGCCATGGACTAGCAGACTACAATGAGCAGTTCTTC
TRBD2 TRBJ2-7 TRBV16 . CASTLWTSGYEQYF TGTGCCAGCACCCTATGGACTAGCGGCTACGAGCAGTACTTC
. TRBJ1-6 TRBV30 few CAWIISGGNSPLHF TGTGCCTGGATAATTTCGGGGGGGAATTCACCCCTCCACTTT
TRBD1 TRBJ2-7 TRBV28 once CAIRPGQTYEQYF TGTGCCATTCGACCGGGACAGACCTACGAGCAGTACTTC
TRBD1 TRBJ1-5 TRBV5-1 . CASSVGQGTQPQHF TGCGCCAGCAGCGTTGGACAGGGGACTCAGCCCCAGCATTTT